A selection of T cell receptor beta chains follows, all from one sample in a study of T-cell reconstitution after alpha-beta-depleted transplantation in children. Each CDR3 protein is one row after TCRdb ran MiXCR on the PCR reads. The top ten hold roughly 13% of the sample, which has fewer than 700,000 distinct CDR3 sequences, more than 20% seen once. The sequences come from PBMCs, mostly from graft donor cells, collected 360 days after TCRalphabeta/CD19-depleted stem cell transplant. Every receptor here comes from a boy in the first two years of life who had a stem cell transplant for acute myeloid leukemia, so the T cells may come from the graft donor. The CDR3 runs from the conserved cysteine through the conserved F or W. The order of the fields is J gene, V gene, clone size, D gene, CDR3 protein, CDR3 DNA. A D gene is named only where the DNA matches it firmly. A clone size is listed for some rows: how often the clone was seen (once, few, many), or a class if it is expanded.

j_call: TRBJ2-3; v_call: TRBV20-1; clone_size: .; d_call: .; cdr3_aa: CSAKTHTDTQYF; cdr3_nt: TGCAGTGCTAAGACCCACACAGATACGCAGTATTTT
j_call: TRBJ2-7; v_call: TRBV27; clone_size: many; d_call: .; cdr3_aa: CASSDSGALYEQYF; cdr3_nt: TGTGCCAGCAGCGACTCCGGGGCCTTGTACGAGCAGTACTTC
j_call: TRBJ2-7; v_call: TRBV3-1; clone_size: many; d_call: TRBD1; cdr3_aa: CASSQDLPGQGYSYEQYF; cdr3_nt: TGTGCCAGCAGCCAAGATCTTCCGGGACAGGGCTACTCCTACGAGCAGTACTTC
j_call: TRBJ1-5; v_call: TRBV6-4; clone_size: .; d_call: .; cdr3_aa: CASSPTDSYYSRNQPQHF; cdr3_nt: TGTGCCAGCAGTCCCACGGACAGTTATTATAGTCGCAATCAGCCCCAGCATTTT
j_call: TRBJ2-5; v_call: TRBV12-3/TRBV12-4; clone_size: many; d_call: .; cdr3_aa: CASSFMAQTQYF; cdr3_nt: TGTGCCAGCAGTTTCATGGCCCAGACCCAGTACTTC
j_call: TRBJ1-2; v_call: TRBV7-9; clone_size: .; d_call: TRBD1; cdr3_aa: CASSFYLDRDYGYTF; cdr3_nt: TGTGCCAGCAGCTTCTATTTGGACAGGGACTATGGCTACACCTTC
j_call: TRBJ2-3; v_call: TRBV12-3/TRBV12-4; clone_size: .; d_call: TRBD1; cdr3_aa: CASRKGRDRVCLERDTQYF; cdr3_nt: TGTGCCAGCAGGAAGGGCCGGGACAGGGTGTGTTTGGAGCGAGATACGCAGTATTTT
j_call: TRBJ1-1; v_call: TRBV12-3/TRBV12-4; clone_size: few; d_call: .; cdr3_aa: CASSLLRGRGWNTEAFF; cdr3_nt: TGTGCCAGCAGTTTACTCCGAGGGAGGGGATGGAACACTGAAGCTTTCTTT
j_call: TRBJ2-3; v_call: TRBV4-3; clone_size: .; d_call: TRBD2; cdr3_aa: CASSQVGSGDSTDTQYF; cdr3_nt: TGCGCCAGCAGCCAAGTAGGAAGCGGGGATAGCACAGATACGCAGTATTTT
j_call: TRBJ2-2; v_call: TRBV20-1; clone_size: many; d_call: TRBD1; cdr3_aa: CSAPDRGNTGELFF; cdr3_nt: TGCAGTGCTCCGGACAGGGGGAACACCGGGGAGCTGTTTTTT
j_call: TRBJ1-4; v_call: TRBV29-1; clone_size: many; d_call: .; cdr3_aa: CSVAVEREKLFF; cdr3_nt: TGCAGCGTTGCAGTGGAACGGGAAAAACTGTTTTTT